This T cell receptor beta chain is drawn from a study of blood T cell repertoires in COVID-19. Study context: The United States, Italy and Spain provided the acute and convalescent COVID-19 samples. PBMCs, B-cell-depleted T cells, or T cells provided the cDNA or gDNA that made up the material.

The authors' processing: Amplification of reference gene primers provided the estimated nucleated cell counts. Sequencing used immunoSEQ multiplex PCR; TCRdb keeps in-frame clones, though not all of them. V and J calls plus clone size are reproduced from that table; the DNA served to infer D and trimming. Here the sample spans over 300,000 clones, roughly 85% being singletons. The germline V and J ends were trimmed by 2 bases and 6 bases, with 10 bases remaining between them. Germline-derived CDR1 and CDR2 are MNHGY and SAAAGT. The CDR3 spans 13 residues. The TCR was taken from a human donor in a cohort sampled during active COVID-19. The material sequenced was peripheral blood. The gene calls are TRBV6-8 and TRBJ1-2; tentative D call: TRBD1 (5 bases). The CDR3 is CASSYGGWDGYTF. The CDR3 DNA follows: TGTGCCAGCAGTTACGGGGGGTGGGATGGCTACACCTTC.